Below, one T cell receptor beta chain is given with its context. Just one base apart from a much larger clone, this may be a read error. This record comes from a study of OX40 agonist ivuxolimab in advanced cancers. Looking at the study overall: Ivuxolimab, an agonist antibody against OX40 (CD134), was given to patients.

CDR1 SNHLY and CDR2 FYNNEI come from the germline V gene. The CDR3 spans 16 residues. Autoimmune disease history or systemic immunosuppression meant exclusion. Profiled with immunoSEQ multiplex PCR; TCRdb holds only in-frame clones, not every one. The sample lists 55,000 to 65,000 clones, around 90% occurring once. V usage is TRBV2 and J usage is TRBJ2-2; a weak D match, TRBD2 (6 bases). Sequenced here: CD4+ or CD8+ T cells sorted from blood, sampled in a trial of the OX40 agonist ivuxolimab. This TCR derives from an adult with an advanced solid tumor such as melanoma, head and neck, liver or kidney cancer. As DNA, the CDR3 is TGTACCAGCAGCGAAGGGAGAGGGCGGGGCACCGGGGAGCTGTTTTTT. Translation gives CTSSEGRGRGTGELFF.